This T cell receptor beta chain was recorded in a study of T cells in Graves' hyperthyroidism and ophthalmopathy. Patients having uncontrolled infection, another autoimmune disease, pregnancy or lactation were not included. On the basis of clinical symptoms, serum thyroxine and TRAb, thyroid ultrasound and orbital computed tomography, diagnoses were made. The CDR3 contains 13 residues. V gave up 5 bases and J gave up 7 bases; unmatched junction bases: 2. This clonotype was seen repeatedly, ten times or more. TCR beta CDR3 sequences were amplified from RNA transcripts. The TCR CDR3 first-round RT-PCR relied on the HTBI primer set. Each CDR3 protein is one row after TCRdb ran MiXCR on the multiplex PCR reads. The table lists over 350,000 distinct CDR3 sequences, around a sixth of them singletons.

The sequence was obtained from a man aged 18 to 30 with Graves' ophthalmopathy. Sample: blood. This chain joins TRBV12-3 or TRBV12-4 and TRBJ1-6; 7 bases agree with TRBD1. The DNA for the CDR3 is TGTGCCAGCAGTCCGGGACAGAATTCACCCCTCCACTTT. The encoded protein is CASSPGQNSPLHF.